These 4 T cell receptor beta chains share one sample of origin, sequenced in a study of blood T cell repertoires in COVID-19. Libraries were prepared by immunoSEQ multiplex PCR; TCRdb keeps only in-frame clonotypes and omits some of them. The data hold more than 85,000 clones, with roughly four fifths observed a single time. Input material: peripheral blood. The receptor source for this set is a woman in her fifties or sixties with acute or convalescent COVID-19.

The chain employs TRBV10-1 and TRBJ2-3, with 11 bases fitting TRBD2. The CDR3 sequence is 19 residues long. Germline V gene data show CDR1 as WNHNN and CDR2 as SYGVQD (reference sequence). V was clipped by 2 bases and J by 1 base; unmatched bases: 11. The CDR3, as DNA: TGCGCCAGCAGTGAGGATGGGGTAGCGGGGGGGGATTGCACAGATACGCAGTATTTT. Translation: CASSEDGVAGGDCTDTQYF.

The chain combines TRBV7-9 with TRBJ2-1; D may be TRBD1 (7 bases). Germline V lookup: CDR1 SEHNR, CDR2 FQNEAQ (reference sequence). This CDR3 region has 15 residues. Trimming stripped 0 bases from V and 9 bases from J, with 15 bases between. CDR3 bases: TGTGCCAGCAGCTTAGCGGAGGGGGCCATAGGTGAGCAGTTCTTC. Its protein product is CASSLAEGAIGEQFF.

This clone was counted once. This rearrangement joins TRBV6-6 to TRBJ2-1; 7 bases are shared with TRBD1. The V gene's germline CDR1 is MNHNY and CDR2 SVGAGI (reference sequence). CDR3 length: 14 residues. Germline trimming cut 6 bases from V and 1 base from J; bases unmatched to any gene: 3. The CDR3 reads CASRPRGSYNEQFF. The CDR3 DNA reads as TGTGCCAGCAGGCCCAGGGGGTCCTACAATGAGCAGTTCTTC.

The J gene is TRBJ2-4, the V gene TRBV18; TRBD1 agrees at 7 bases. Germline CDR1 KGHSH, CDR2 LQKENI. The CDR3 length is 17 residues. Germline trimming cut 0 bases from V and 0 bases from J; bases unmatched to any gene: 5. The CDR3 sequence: CASSPPVGQLAKNIQYF. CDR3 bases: TGTGCCAGCTCACCACCGGTGGGACAGCTAGCCAAAAACATTCAGTACTTC.